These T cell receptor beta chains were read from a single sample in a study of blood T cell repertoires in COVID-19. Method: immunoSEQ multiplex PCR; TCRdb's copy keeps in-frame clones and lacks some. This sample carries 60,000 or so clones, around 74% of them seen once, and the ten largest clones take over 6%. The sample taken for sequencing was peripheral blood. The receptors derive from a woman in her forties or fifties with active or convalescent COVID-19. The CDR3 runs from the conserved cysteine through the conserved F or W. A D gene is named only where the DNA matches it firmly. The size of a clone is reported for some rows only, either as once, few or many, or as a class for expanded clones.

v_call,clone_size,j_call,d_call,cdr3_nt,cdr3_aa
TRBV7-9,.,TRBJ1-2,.,TGTGCCAGCAGCGAAGGGGTATCTAACTATGGCTACACCTTC,CASSEGVSNYGYTF
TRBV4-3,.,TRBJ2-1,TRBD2,TGCGCCAGCAGCCAGGACCTAGCGGGAGCCTACAATGAGCAGTTCTTC,CASSQDLAGAYNEQFF
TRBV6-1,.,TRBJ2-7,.,TGTGCCAGCAGTGCGGAAGGGGGGGACGGCTCCTACGAGCAGTACTTC,CASSAEGGDGSYEQYF
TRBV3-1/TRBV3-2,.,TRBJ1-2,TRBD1,TGTGCCAGCAGCCAAGGGCCTAAACAGGGGGTCGTCTACGGCTACACCTTC,CASSQGPKQGVVYGYTF
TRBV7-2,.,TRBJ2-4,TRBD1,TGTGCCAGCAGCTTAGGGCCGGGACAGAAAAACATTCAGTACTTC,CASSLGPGQKNIQYF
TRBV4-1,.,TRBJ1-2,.,TGCGCCAGCAGCCTTCGTCGGGGGGCTGAATATGGCTACACCTTC,CASSLRRGAEYGYTF
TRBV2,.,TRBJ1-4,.,TGTGCCAGCAGTCGACAGTCTTCGGTTGAAAAACTGTTTTTT,CASSRQSSVEKLFF
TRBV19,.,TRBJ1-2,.,TGTGCCAGTGCGCGAGACGCCGAGGGTCTGAACGGCTACACCTTC,CASARDAEGLNGYTF
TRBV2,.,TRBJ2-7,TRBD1,TGTGCCAGCAGCTACAGGGGCGGGTACGAGCAGTACTTC,CASSYRGGYEQYF
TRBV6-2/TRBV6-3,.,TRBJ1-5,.,TGTGCCAGCAGTTACGGGGCTCCGGGTCAGCCCCAGCATTTT,CASSYGAPGQPQHF
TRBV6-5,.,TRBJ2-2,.,TGTGCCAGCAGCCGGAACACCGGGGAGCTGTTTTTT,CASSRNTGELFF
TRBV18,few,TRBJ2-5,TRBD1,TGTGCCAGCTCACCCACAGGGGGCCGGGAGACCCAGTACTTC,CASSPTGGRETQYF
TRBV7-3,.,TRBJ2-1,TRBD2,TGTGCCAGCAGCTTAGTAAAGGGAGGGTGGCACAATGAGCAGTTCTTC,CASSLVKGGWHNEQFF
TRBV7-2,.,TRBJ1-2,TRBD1,TGTGCCAGCAGCCCTGACAGGGGGCAAGGTGGCTACACCTTC,CASSPDRGQGGYTF
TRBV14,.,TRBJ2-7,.,TGTGCCAGCAGCCAACTCAGCCGGGGGTTTACAGGGGACTCCTACGAGCAGTACTTC,CASSQLSRGFTGDSYEQYF
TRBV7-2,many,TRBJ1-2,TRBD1,TGTGCCAGCAGCCCGGGACAGGGCAACCCATATGGCTACACCTTC,CASSPGQGNPYGYTF
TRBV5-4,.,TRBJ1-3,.,TGTGCCAGCAGCGGGACACTTGGAAACACCATATATTTT,CASSGTLGNTIYF
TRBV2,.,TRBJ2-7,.,TGTGCCAGCAAATTGGCGGGCGACTCCTACGAGCAGTACTTC,CASKLAGDSYEQYF
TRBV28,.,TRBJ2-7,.,TGTGCCAGCCGCGGGGCCTACGAGCAGTACTTC,CASRGAYEQYF
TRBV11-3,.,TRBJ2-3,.,TGTGCCAGCAGCACAGGGAGAAGTACAGATACGCAGTATTTT,CASSTGRSTDTQYF
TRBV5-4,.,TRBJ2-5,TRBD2,TGTGCCAGCAGCCACTTAGCGGGAGAGGGGGAGACCCAGTACTTC,CASSHLAGEGETQYF
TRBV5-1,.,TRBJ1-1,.,TGCGCCAGCAGCCTTCTAACAGGGACAAATCAAGCTTTCTTT,CASSLLTGTNQAFF
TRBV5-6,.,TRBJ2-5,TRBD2,TGTGCCAGCAGCGGACTAGCGGGAGAGACCCAGTACTTC,CASSGLAGETQYF
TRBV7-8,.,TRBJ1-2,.,TGTGCCAGCAGTCGAATTCAGGGTAGAGCTAACTATGGCTACACCTTC,CASSRIQGRANYGYTF
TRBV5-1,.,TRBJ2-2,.,TGCGCCAGCAGCCCGGGGACTCGCCGGACCGGGGAGCTGTTTTTT,CASSPGTRRTGELFF
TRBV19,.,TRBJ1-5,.,TGTGCCAGTAGTTGGCAGTTCCAGGGGACCCAGCATTTT,CASSWQFQGTQHF
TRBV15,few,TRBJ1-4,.,TGTGCCACCAGCAGACGAAAAGCCGGGACAACTAATGAAAAACTGTTTTTT,CATSRRKAGTTNEKLFF
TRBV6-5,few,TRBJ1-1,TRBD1,TGTGCCAGCAGTTCGACCGGGACAGGGAACACTGAAGCTTTCTTT,CASSSTGTGNTEAFF
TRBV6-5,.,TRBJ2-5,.,TGTGCCAGCAGTCCCAATCAGGGTCGAGAGACCCAGTACTTC,CASSPNQGRETQYF
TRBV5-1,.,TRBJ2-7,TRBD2,TGCGCCAGCAGCTTGGATCTAGCGGGAGAAGACGAGCAGTACTTC,CASSLDLAGEDEQYF
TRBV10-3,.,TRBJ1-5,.,TGTGCCATCAGTGATGGGGCCGGCAATCAGCCCCAGCATTTT,CAISDGAGNQPQHF
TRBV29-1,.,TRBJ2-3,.,TGCAGCTTTGGGGGCCGCACAGATACGCAGTATTTT,CSFGGRTDTQYF
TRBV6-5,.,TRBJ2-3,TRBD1,TGTGCCAGCGGAGGACAGGGGCTTAGCACAGATACGCAGTATTTT,CASGGQGLSTDTQYF
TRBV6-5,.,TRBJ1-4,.,TGTGCCAGCAGCCCCCGGCAGGTCCTAAATGAAAAACTGTTTTTT,CASSPRQVLNEKLFF
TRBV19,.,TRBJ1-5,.,TGTGCCAGTACCTCGGCGGTCCGTGGGCCCCAGCATTTT,CASTSAVRGPQHF
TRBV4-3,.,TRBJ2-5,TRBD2,TGCGCCAGCAGCCAAGACTACGGACTAGCGGGGGACCAAGAGACCCAGTACTTC,CASSQDYGLAGDQETQYF
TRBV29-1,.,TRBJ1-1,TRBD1,TGCAGCGTTGAAGCATTTGGACAGGCCCCGGGCACTGAAGCTTTCTTT,CSVEAFGQAPGTEAFF
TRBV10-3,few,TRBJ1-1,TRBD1,TGTGCCATCAGACCCGGGACAGGGGGGTTGAACACTGAAGCTTTCTTT,CAIRPGTGGLNTEAFF
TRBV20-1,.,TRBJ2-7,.,TGCAGTGCTAGTCGTCAGGGCACCTACGAGCAGTACTTC,CSASRQGTYEQYF
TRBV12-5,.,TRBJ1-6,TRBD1,TGTGCTAGTGGGGGAGGAGGACAGGGATCTCGTGGATCACCCCTCCACTTT,CASGGGGQGSRGSPLHF
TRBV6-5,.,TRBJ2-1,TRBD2,TGTGCCAGCAGACGGGCGGGAGGGGATGAGCAGTTCTTC,CASRRAGGDEQFF
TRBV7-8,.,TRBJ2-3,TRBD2,TGTGCCAGCAGCTTATATTTATTAGCGGGATCAGATACGCAGTATTTT,CASSLYLLAGSDTQYF
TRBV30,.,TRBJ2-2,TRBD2,TGTGCCTGGAGGCATCGAATCGGGGCGGGGGACACCGGGGAGCTGTTTTTT,CAWRHRIGAGDTGELFF
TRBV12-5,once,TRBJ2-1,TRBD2,TGTGCTAGTGGGGATAGCGGGGGCCCCAATGAGCAGTTCTTC,CASGDSGGPNEQFF
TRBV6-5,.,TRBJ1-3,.,TGTGCCAGCAGTTACTCCCGGGTCGGAAACACCATATATTTT,CASSYSRVGNTIYF
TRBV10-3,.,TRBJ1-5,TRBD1,TGTGCCATCAGTGAGGGACAGGGCAATCAGCCCCAGCATTTT,CAISEGQGNQPQHF
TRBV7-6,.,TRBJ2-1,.,TGTGCCAGCAGCTTAGATACGCCTAGCTGGAATGAGCAGTTCTTC,CASSLDTPSWNEQFF
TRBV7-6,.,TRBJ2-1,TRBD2,TGTGCCAGCAGCCGCTCTAGCGGGAGGGCGTCTGATGAGCAGTTCTTC,CASSRSSGRASDEQFF
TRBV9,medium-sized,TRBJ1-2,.,TGTGCCAGCAGCGCAGGACAGCGTTTCGGCTACACCTTC,CASSAGQRFGYTF
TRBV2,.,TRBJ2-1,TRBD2,TGTGCCAGCTTTCCCGGACTAGCGGTCTACAATGAGCAGTTCTTC,CASFPGLAVYNEQFF
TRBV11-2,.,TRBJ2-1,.,TGTGCCAGCAGCTTAGTAGGGGTCTCCTACAATGAGCAGTTCTTC,CASSLVGVSYNEQFF
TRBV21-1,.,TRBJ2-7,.,TGTGCCAGCAGCAGTTTTCCGGGCTACGAGCAGTACTTC,CASSSFPGYEQYF
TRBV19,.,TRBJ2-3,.,TGTGCCAGTAAGGCACAGGGAGGGACAGATACGCAGTATTTT,CASKAQGGTDTQYF
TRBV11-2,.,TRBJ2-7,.,TGTGCCAGCAGCCCCGGGATATCGAGCTCCTACGAGCAGTACTTC,CASSPGISSSYEQYF
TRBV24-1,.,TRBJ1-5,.,TGTGCGACCGCAGGACATCTTAGCAATCAGCCCCAGCATTTT,CATAGHLSNQPQHF